The subject of this entry is one T cell receptor beta chain. Its matching antigen is unknown. V lost 4 bases to trimming and J lost 3 bases, with 14 bases between them. This CDR3 has 15 amino acids. The germline gives CDR1 SGDLS, CDR2 YYNGEE. This record belongs to a study of PD-L1 blockade in urothelial cancer. Looking at the study overall: A median approximately 140,000 T cells were found in blood samples. The study, taken as a whole, reports: Clones that were tumor-associated expanded more in the blood of durable-benefit patients at 3 weeks.

The time point here: pretreatment peripheral blood. Peripheral blood mononuclear cells were collected from every patient before and during treatment, yielding between 1 and 8 samples per patient. Each PCR contained spiked-in synthetic TCR analog templates. Repertoires were generated with immunoSEQ multiplex PCR, while TCRdb's copy carries only in-frame clones and drops some. The sample gives roughly 120,000 clones, approximately 84% of which show up once; 3.2% is in the top ten. This TCR was sampled from a man over 45 with urothelial cancer. The chain uses TRBV9 and TRBJ2-1, with D unresolved. Sequencing was performed on PBMCs, taken around atezolizumab (anti-PD-L1) treatment. The CDR3 region is CASSFSGADYNEQFF. The CDR3 nucleotides read TGTGCCAGCAGCTTTAGTGGTGCCGACTACAATGAGCAGTTCTTC.